This T cell receptor (beta chain) was observed in a study of metastatic and nonmetastatic thyroid tumors. The V gene lost 2 bases and the J gene lost 15 bases, with 20 bases spanning the gap. This CDR3 has 14 residues. CDR1 is MDHEN and CDR2 is SYDVKM in the germline V gene. With MiXCR, TCRdb reprocessed the PCR reads. The table lists 6,000 to 8,000 clones, approximately 30% of them singletons. Before thyroid surgery, none of the patients had received any treatment. The source material was adjacent normal tissue. This sequence was found in a female donor with papillary thyroid cancer or a benign thyroid nodule (not recorded which). Some clones in this sample may be carry-over from other donors' samples. This sequence joins TRBV28 and TRBJ2-1, with D possibly TRBD1 on 5 matching bases. This CDR3 reads CASSLGPRLPRAFF. The CDR3 DNA is TGTGCCAGCAGTTTAGGGCCCCGGCTCCCCAGGGCGTTCTTC. Combining the CDR3 with reference TRBV28 and TRBJ2-1 gives the whole variable domain DVKVTQSSRYLVKRTGEKVFLECVQDMDHENMFWYRQDPGLGLRLIYFSYDVKMKEKGDIPEGYSVSREKKERFSLILESASTNQTSMYLCASSLGPRLPRAFFGPGTRLTVL.